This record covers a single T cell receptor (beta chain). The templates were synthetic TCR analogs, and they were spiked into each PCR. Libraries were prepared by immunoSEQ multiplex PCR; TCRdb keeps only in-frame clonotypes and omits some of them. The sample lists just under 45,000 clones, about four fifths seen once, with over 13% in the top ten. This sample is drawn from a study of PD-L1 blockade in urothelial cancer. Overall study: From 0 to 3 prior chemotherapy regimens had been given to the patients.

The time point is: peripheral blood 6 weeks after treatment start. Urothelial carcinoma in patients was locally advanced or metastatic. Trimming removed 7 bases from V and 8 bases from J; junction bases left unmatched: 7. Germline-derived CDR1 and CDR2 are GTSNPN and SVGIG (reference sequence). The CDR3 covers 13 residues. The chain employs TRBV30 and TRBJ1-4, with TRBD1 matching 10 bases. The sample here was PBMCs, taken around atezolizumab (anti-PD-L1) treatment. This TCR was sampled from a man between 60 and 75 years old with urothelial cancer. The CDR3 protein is CAFRDRGEEKLFF. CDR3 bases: TGTGCCTTCCGGGACAGGGGCGAGGAAAAACTGTTTTTT.